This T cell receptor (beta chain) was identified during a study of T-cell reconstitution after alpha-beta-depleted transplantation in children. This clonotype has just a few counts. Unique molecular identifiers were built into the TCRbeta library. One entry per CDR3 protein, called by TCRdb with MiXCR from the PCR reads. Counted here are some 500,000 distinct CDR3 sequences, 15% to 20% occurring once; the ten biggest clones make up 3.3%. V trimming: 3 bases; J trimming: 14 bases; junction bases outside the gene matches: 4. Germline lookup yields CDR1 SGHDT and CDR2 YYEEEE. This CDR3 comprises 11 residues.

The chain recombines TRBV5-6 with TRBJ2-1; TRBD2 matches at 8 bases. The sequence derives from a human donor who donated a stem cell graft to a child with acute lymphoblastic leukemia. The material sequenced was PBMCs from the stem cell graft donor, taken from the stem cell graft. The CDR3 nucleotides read TGTGCCAGCAGCTACGGGACTAGTGAGTTCTTC. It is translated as CASSYGTSEFF. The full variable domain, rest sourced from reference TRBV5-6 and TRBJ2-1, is DAGVTQSPTHLIKTRGQQVTLRCSPKSGHDTVSWYQQALGQGPQFIFQYYEEEERQRGNFPDRFSGHQFPNYSSELNVNALLLGDSALYLCASSYGTSEFFGPGTRLTVL.